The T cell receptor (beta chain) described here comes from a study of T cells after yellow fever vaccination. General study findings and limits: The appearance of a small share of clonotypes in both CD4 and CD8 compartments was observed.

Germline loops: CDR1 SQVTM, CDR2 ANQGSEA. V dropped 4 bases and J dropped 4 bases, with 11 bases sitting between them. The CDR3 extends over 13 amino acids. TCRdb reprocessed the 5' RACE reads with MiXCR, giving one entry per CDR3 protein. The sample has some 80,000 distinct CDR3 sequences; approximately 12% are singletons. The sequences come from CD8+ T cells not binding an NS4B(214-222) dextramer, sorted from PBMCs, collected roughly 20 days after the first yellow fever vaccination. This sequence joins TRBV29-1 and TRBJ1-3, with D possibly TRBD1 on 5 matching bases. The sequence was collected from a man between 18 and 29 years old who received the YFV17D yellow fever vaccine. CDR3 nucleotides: TGCAGCGTTGTGGGGCCAGGGGGAAACACCATATATTTT. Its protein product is CSVVGPGGNTIYF.